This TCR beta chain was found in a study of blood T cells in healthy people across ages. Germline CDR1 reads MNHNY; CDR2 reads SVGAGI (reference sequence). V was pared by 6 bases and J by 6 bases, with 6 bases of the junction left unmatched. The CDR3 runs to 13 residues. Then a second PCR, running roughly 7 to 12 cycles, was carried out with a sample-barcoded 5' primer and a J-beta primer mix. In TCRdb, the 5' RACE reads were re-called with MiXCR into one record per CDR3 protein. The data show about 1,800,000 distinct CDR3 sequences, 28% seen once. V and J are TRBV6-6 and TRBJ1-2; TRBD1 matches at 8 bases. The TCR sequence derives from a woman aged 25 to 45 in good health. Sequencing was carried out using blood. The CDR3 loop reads CASRQDRVNGYTF. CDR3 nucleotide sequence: TGTGCCAGCAGGCAGGACAGGGTTAATGGCTACACCTTC.